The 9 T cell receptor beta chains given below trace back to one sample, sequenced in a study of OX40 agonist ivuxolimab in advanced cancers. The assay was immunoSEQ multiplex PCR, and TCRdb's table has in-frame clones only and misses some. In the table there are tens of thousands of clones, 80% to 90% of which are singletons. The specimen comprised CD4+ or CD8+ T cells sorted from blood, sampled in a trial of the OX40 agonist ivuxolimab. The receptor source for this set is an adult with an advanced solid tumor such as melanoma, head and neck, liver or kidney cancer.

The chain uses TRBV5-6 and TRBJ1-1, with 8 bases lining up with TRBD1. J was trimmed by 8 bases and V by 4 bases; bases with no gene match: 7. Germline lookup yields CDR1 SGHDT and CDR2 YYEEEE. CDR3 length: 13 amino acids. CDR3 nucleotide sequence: TGTGCCAGCAGCATTAACCGGGACAGGGAAGCTTTCTTT. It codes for CASSINRDREAFF. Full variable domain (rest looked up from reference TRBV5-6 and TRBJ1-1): DAGVTQSPTHLIKTRGQQVTLRCSPKSGHDTVSWYQQALGQGPQFIFQYYEEEERQRGNFPDRFSGHQFPNYSSELNVNALLLGDSALYLCASSINRDREAFFGQGTRLTVV.

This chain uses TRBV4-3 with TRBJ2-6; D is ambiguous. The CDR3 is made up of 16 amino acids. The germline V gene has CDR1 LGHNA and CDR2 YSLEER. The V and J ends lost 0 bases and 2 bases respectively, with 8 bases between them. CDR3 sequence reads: CASSQDDAAGANVLTF. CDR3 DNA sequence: TGCGCCAGCAGCCAAGATGACGCGGCTGGGGCCAACGTCCTGACTTTC.

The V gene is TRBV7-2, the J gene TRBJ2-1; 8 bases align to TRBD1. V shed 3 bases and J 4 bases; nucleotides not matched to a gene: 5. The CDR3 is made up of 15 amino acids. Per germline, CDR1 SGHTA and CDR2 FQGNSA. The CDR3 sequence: CASSLDRDLYNEQFF. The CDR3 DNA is TGTGCCAGCAGCTTGGACAGGGACCTATACAATGAGCAGTTCTTC. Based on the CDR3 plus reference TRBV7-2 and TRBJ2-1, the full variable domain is GAGVSQSPSNKVTEKGKDVELRCDPISGHTALYWYRQSLGQGLEFLIYFQGNSAPDKSGLPSDRFSAERTGGSVSTLTIQRTQQEDSAVYLCASSLDRDLYNEQFFGPGTRLTVL.

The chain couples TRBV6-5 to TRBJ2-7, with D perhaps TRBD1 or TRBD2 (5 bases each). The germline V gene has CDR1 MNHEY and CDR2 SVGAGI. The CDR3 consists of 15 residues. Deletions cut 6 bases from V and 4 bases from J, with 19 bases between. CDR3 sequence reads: CASSWGWGSEYEQYF. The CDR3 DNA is TGTGCCAGCAGCTGGGGGTGGGGATCGGAATACGAGCAGTACTTC.

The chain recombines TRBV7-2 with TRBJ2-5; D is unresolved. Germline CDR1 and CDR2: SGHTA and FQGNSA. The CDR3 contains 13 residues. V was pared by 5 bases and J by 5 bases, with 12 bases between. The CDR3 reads CASSETWPETQYF. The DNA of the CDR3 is TGTGCCAGCAGCGAGACTTGGCCGGAGACCCAGTACTTC.

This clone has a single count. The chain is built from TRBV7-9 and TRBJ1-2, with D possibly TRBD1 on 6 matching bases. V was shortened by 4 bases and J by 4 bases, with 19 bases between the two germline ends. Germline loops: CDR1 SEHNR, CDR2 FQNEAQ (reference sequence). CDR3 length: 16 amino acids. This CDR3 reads CASSSPRGLKPYGYTF. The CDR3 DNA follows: TGTGCCAGCAGCTCTCCCAGGGGATTGAAACCCTATGGCTACACCTTC. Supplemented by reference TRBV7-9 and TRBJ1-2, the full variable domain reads DTGVSQNPRHKITKRGQNVTFRCDPISEHNRLYWYRQTLGQGPEFLTYFQNEAQLEKSRLLSDRFSAERPKGSFSTLEIQRTEQGDSAMYLCASSSPRGLKPYGYTFGSGTRLTVV.

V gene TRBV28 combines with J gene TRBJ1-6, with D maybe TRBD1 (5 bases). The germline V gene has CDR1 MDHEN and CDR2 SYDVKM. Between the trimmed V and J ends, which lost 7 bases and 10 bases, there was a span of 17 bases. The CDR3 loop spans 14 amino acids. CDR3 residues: CASTPGGDESPLHF. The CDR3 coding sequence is TGTGCCAGCACCCCGGGGGGGGATGAATCACCCCTCCACTTT.

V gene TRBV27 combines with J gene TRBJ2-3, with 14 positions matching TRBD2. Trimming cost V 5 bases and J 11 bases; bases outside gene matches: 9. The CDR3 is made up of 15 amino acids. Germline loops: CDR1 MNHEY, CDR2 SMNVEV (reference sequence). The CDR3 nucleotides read TGTGCCAGCAGTATAACCGGGACTAGCGGGGGAGGGCAGTATTTT. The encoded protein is CASSITGTSGGGQYF.

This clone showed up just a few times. CDR3 coding DNA: TGTGCCAGCAGCTTAGATCCTACTAGGTCCAGCTACGAGCAGTACTTC. It codes for CASSLDPTRSSYEQYF. This chain links TRBV7-2 with TRBJ2-7, with D perhaps matching TRBD2 (5 bases). Trimming cost V 1 base and J 3 bases, with 16 bases left between them. Germline V gives CDR1 SGHTA, CDR2 FQGNSA. The CDR3 spans 16 residues.